This T cell receptor (beta chain) was captured in a study of cytomegalovirus exposure and HLA in healthy donors. The study's findings and limits: There were some public TCRs occurring in many donors, but most TCR sequences were rare. Using the classifier, cytomegalovirus status was reportedly diagnosed with high specificity and sensitivity. Associated with cytomegalovirus, according to the listing, were some 180 TCR beta chains.

Remarks on this clone: The target antigen is unknown.

The protocol was immunoSEQ multiplex PCR, while the TCRdb copy is restricted to in-frame clones and leaves out a portion. The table includes 150,000 to 200,000 clones, roughly 95% detected once. The TCR was taken from a woman younger than 35 in good health and CMV-seronegative. The sequencing input was PBMCs.

This CDR3 reads CASSAPGQGYYGYTF. The CDR3 coding sequence is TGTGCCAGCAGTGCCCCGGGACAGGGATACTATGGCTACACCTTC. The rearrangement links TRBV2 to TRBJ1-2; 9 bases line up with TRBD1. V shed 4 bases and J 3 bases; nucleotides not matched to a gene: 6. The CDR3 contains 15 residues. Germline V lookup: CDR1 SNHLY, CDR2 FYNNEI.